This paragraph reports one T cell receptor beta chain. This record comes from a study of blood T cell repertoires in COVID-19. V gave up 0 bases and J gave up 0 bases, with 15 bases separating them. Per the germline V gene, CDR1 is SGDLS and CDR2 is YYNGEE. This CDR3 has 17 amino acids. Sequencing was performed with immunoSEQ multiplex PCR; in TCRdb, only in-frame clones are kept and a portion is missing. Of some 700,000 clones listed, 70% to 90% are singletons. Sequences were obtained from peripheral blood. The receptor's source is a young woman with acute or convalescent COVID-19. The chain links TRBV9 to TRBJ1-1; possible D gene TRBD1, 6 bases. In nucleotides, the CDR3 is TGTGCCAGCAGCGTAGGCCCCTCGACAGGCTTGAACACTGAAGCTTTCTTT. Its protein product is CASSVGPSTGLNTEAFF.